This T cell receptor (beta chain) was recorded in a study of cytotoxic CD8 clonotypes in ibrutinib-treated CLL (dated by TCRdb to 2020 to 2023). Concerning the study at large: In this cohort, about 15 patients were treatment-naive and some 10 were relapsed/refractory, while roughly 17 had unmutated IGHV. Samples averaged 255,043 productive templates and approximately 100,000 productive rearrangements. Responses were partial in around 25 patients and complete in 2; after median around 72 months follow-up, around 14 stayed in remission and roughly twelve progressed. Cryopreserved peripheral blood mononuclear cells were collected before treatment, at response, and at either disease progression or sustained remission. Longitudinal samples were available for about 30% of the 86 trial participants. Samples at response were collected after a median of about twelve months of treatment, with a range of about 6 to 40 months. Patients were still on ibrutinib when every remission and progressive disease sample was collected.

Findings and caveats that apply to the study as a whole: Public clonotypes were rare and either shrank or stayed stable during treatment, and the rise in clonality at ibrutinib response reflected expansion of private clonotypes. Baseline clonality exceeded that of age-matched healthy donors and correlated strongly with circulating CD8+ T-cell counts. An increase in clonality was observed at ibrutinib response, with clonality remaining stable during sustained remission and falling back toward baseline at progression. Sampling times were not matched between sustained-remission and progressing patients, and lymph node repertoires were not studied.

A MiSeq instrument was used for deep resolution sequencing, which targeted depths ranging from 1 in 1 million up to 1 in 200,000 T cells, with coverage averaging 10x for each clonotype. The immunoSEQ hsTCRB Kit was used to generate the TCR beta libraries. The published analysis was carried out like this. The data were analyzed with ImmunoSEQ Analyzer and ImmunoSEQ Data Assistant, and V, D and J gene assignments followed IMGT definitions. Clonality, which ranges from 0 to 1, was calculated by subtracting the normalized Shannon entropy of productive rearrangement frequencies from one. Only overrepresented clonotypes making up at least 0.05% of each patient's repertoire were included in the public clonotype analysis. Approximately 13 age-matched healthy donor repertoires from immuneACCESS served as clonality controls. TCRdb obtained this table from immuneACCESS and retained in-frame rearrangements with V and J assigned. These tables miss some clones; where compared with another copy, unresolved V genes account for less than half of the shortfall, and the remainder is unexplained. The DNA was the basis for D and trimming; V, J and clone size are from that table. This sample comprises about 130,000 clones, around 80% of them detected only once. The ten largest clonotypes hold around 3% of the sample.

With respect to this clone: What antigen it recognizes has not been identified. One base away there is no much larger clone; base qualities are not given.

The time point label corresponds to: approximately 25 months on ibrutinib. For TCR beta library preparation, approximately 1.9 micrograms of genomic DNA was extracted from cryopreserved PBMCs. Longitudinal blood samples from CLL patients on ibrutinib monotherapy were analyzed using high-throughput TCR beta sequencing. The patients were enrolled in a single-center, open-label phase 2 trial of ibrutinib monotherapy. The receptor comes from a human donor with chronic lymphocytic leukemia. The source was PBMCs, collected after 24 months of ibrutinib treatment.

The CDR3 protein sequence reads: CASILRTNLRGGYTF. The base sequence is TGTGCCAGCATTCTCCGGACCAACCTCCGGGGTGGCTACACCTTC. The receptor chain draws on TRBV27 and TRBJ1-2; the D gene is unclear. From its cysteine to its phenylalanine, the CDR3 spans 15 amino acids. The sequence is cut down to CDR3 DNA, 45 bases in frame from base 1. Deletion took 7 bases off V and 7 bases off J, with a span of 22 bases between the germline ends. According to the germline V gene (reference sequence), CDR1 reads MNHEY and CDR2 reads SMNVEV.